What follows are 25 T cell receptor beta chains derived from one specimen sequenced in a study of shared clonotypes between healthy human individuals. The method was immunoSEQ multiplex PCR; TCRdb's version includes in-frame clones alone and lacks a portion of them. The sample carries approximately 350,000 clones, 90% to 98% recorded once. Sample: memory CD8+ T cells sorted from blood. Subset here: CD45RO+ cells pooled with CCR7-negative TemRA cells. These receptor sequences come from a man younger than 40 in good health.

With respect to this clone: Other DNA sequences within the sample encode an identical CDR3. The chain uses TRBV6-1 and TRBJ1-3, with D maybe TRBD1 (5 bases). Trimming removed 4 bases from V and 2 bases from J, with 9 bases in between. Germline V gene data show CDR1 as MNHNS and CDR2 as SASEGT. The CDR3 is 14 residues long. CDR3 sequence reads: CASSAQGAGNTIYF. CDR3 coding DNA: TGTGCCAGCAGTGCCCAGGGAGCTGGAAACACCATATATTTT.

This sequence joins TRBV29-1 and TRBJ2-1; TRBD1 might be the D (5 bases). This CDR3 is 10 amino acids long. Germline CDR1 SQVTM, CDR2 ANQGSEA. V lost 5 bases, J lost 7 bases, and 6 bases lay in between. CDR3 sequence: CSVRGNEQFF. The DNA for the CDR3 is TGCAGCGTTAGGGGAAATGAGCAGTTCTTC.

V usage is TRBV7-9 and J usage is TRBJ1-1; a weak D match, TRBD1 (6 bases). V lost 5 bases and J lost 10, with 23 bases in between. The germline V gene encodes CDR1 SEHNR and CDR2 FQNEAQ (reference sequence). This CDR3 is built from 15 residues. CDR3 sequence reads: CASSDLRRGAKGAFF. The CDR3 DNA follows: TGTGCCAGCAGCGACCTTCGGCGGGGGGCGAAGGGAGCTTTCTTT.

V gene TRBV30 combines with J gene TRBJ2-2; D is unclear. Trimming shortened V by 0 bases and J by 6 bases, and 11 bases separated the two germline ends. Per germline, CDR1 GTSNPN and CDR2 SVGIG (reference sequence). CDR3 length: 14 residues. The CDR3 loop is CAWSVNLVAGELFF. The DNA for the CDR3 is TGTGCCTGGAGTGTAAATCTAGTCGCCGGGGAGCTGTTTTTT. Full variable domain (outside the CDR3, taken from reference TRBV30 and TRBJ2-2): SQTIHQWPATLVQPVGSPLSLECTVEGTSNPNLYWYRQAAGRGLQLLFYSVGIGQISSEVPQNLSASRPQDRQFILSSKKLLLSDSGFYLCAWSVNLVAGELFFGEGSRLTVL.

The chain couples TRBV10-3 to TRBJ2-1; tentative D call: TRBD2 (6 bases). V lost 10 bases, J lost 2 bases, and 18 bases lay in between. The germline gives CDR1 ENHRY, CDR2 SYGVKD. CDR3 length: 15 amino acids. The CDR3 DNA is TGTGCCACCTTACTTCGGGAGAACGCCTACAATGAGCAGTTCTTC. Its translation is CATLLRENAYNEQFF.

The count of this clone is one. The CDR3 DNA sequence: TGTGCCAGCAGCTCCTATCGTCGGTTAGTTAACACCGGGGAGCTGTTTTTT. It codes for CASSSYRRLVNTGELFF. The V call is TRBV21-1, the J call TRBJ2-2; TRBD2, as called in the table, went unchecked against the DNA. TRBV21-1 is described as a pseudogene. This CDR3 contains 17 residues.

The CDR3 protein is CASSFGGGNTEAFF. The CDR3 coding sequence is TGTGCCAGCAGCTTCGGTGGGGGGAACACTGAAGCTTTCTTT. V usage is TRBV7-9 and J usage is TRBJ1-1, with D tentatively TRBD1 (5 bases). The V and J ends lost 3 bases and 1 base respectively, with 9 bases between them. This CDR3 contains 14 residues. The germline V gene has CDR1 SEHNR and CDR2 FQNEAQ (reference sequence).

The chain combines TRBV28 with TRBJ2-7; D may correspond to TRBD1 or TRBD2 (5 bases each). The CDR3 sequence is 15 residues long. Trimming took off 6 bases at V and 2 bases at J, with 17 bases between the two ends. Germline assignment: CDR1 MDHEN and CDR2 SYDVKM. The CDR3 spells CASSGSGTAAYEQYF. The CDR3 coding sequence is TGTGCCAGCAGCGGCTCCGGGACGGCTGCCTACGAGCAGTACTTC.

The chain joins TRBV30 to TRBJ2-3, with a weak D call TRBD1 (6 bases). Trimming cost V 3 bases and J 6 bases, with 19 bases left between them. CDR3 length equals 15 residues. Germline lookup yields CDR1 GTSNPN and CDR2 SVGIG (reference sequence). CDR3 nucleotide sequence: TGTGCCTGGAGCATTCCCCTACAGGGCTCGGATACGCAGTATTTT. This translates into CAWSIPLQGSDTQYF.

The chain recombines TRBV4-1 with TRBJ2-1; 11 bases fit TRBD2. The CDR3 covers 14 residues. The trim removed 6 bases at V and 7 bases at J, leaving 5 bases unmatched. Germline V gene data show CDR1 as MGHRA and CDR2 as YSYEKL. The CDR3 DNA sequence: TGCGCCAGCAGGGTAGCGGGAGGGCCGAATGAGCAGTTCTTC. Its protein product is CASRVAGGPNEQFF.

The chain has TRBV10-3 and TRBJ1-2; no reliable D call. This CDR3 has 13 amino acids. V was shortened by 3 bases and J by 4 bases, with 9 bases between the two germline ends. Germline V gives CDR1 ENHRY, CDR2 SYGVKD. The CDR3 loop reads CAISDSAGYGYTF. For the CDR3, the DNA is TGTGCCATCAGTGATTCGGCCGGCTATGGCTACACCTTC.

The chain recombines TRBV5-3 with TRBJ1-5, with 9 bases matching TRBD1. TRBV5-3 is known as an ORF, though its function is uncertain. The V and J ends lost 3 bases and 7 bases, in that order; junction bases with no gene match: 5. This CDR3 spans 14 amino acids. DNA for the CDR3: TGTGCCAGAAGCTCCTACAGGGGGCGACAGCCCCAGCATTTT. Protein product: CARSSYRGRQPQHF.

This clone showed up just once. This chain connects TRBV21-1 to TRBJ2-1; TRBD1, the table's D call, was not compared with the DNA. TRBV21-1 is tagged as a pseudogene. This CDR3 comprises 19 residues. The CDR3 loop reads CASSKLPIELGQAYNEQFF. In nucleotides, the CDR3 is TGTGCCAGCAGCAAACTCCCTATTGAGCTGGGACAGGCTTACAATGAGCAGTTCTTC.

A few counts support this clone. The V call is TRBV5-1, the J call TRBJ2-5, with 7 bases fitting TRBD2. The CDR3 covers 15 residues. V lost 4 bases to trimming and J lost 5 bases; unmatched junction nucleotides: 11. Germline values: CDR1 SGHRS, CDR2 YFSETQ. The DNA for the CDR3 is TGCGCCAGCAGCCGCTGGGTGGGAGGGCTGGAGACCCAGTACTTC. As protein: CASSRWVGGLETQYF.

The chain couples TRBV30 to TRBJ2-7; no definite D call. This CDR3 is 15 amino acids long. The V gene lost 1 base and the J gene lost 4 bases, with 17 bases spanning the gap. Germline V lookup: CDR1 GTSNPN, CDR2 SVGIG (reference sequence). In DNA form, the CDR3 reads TGTGCCTGGAGTGGACCGCCATGGGCTTTATACGAGCAGTACTTC. Translating it yields CAWSGPPWALYEQYF. Supplemented by reference TRBV30 and TRBJ2-7, the full variable domain reads SQTIHQWPATLVQPVGSPLSLECTVEGTSNPNLYWYRQAAGRGLQLLFYSVGIGQISSEVPQNLSASRPQDRQFILSSKKLLLSDSGFYLCAWSGPPWALYEQYFGPGTRLTVT.

The chain joins TRBV4-1 to TRBJ2-3; 9 bases map to TRBD2. The CDR3 is 17 amino acids. CDR1 MGHRA and CDR2 YSYEKL come from the germline V gene. V shed 3 bases and J 0 bases; nucleotides not matched to a gene: 7. CDR3 residues: CASSQPGLAPSTDTQYF. DNA of the CDR3: TGCGCCAGCAGCCAGCCGGGACTAGCCCCTAGCACAGATACGCAGTATTTT.

In this sample, this clone turned up once. The J gene is TRBJ2-3, the V gene TRBV11-2, with D perhaps TRBD2 (6 bases). Trimming shortened V by 2 bases and J by 5 bases, and 14 bases separated the two germline ends. Germline V CDR1 and CDR2: SGHAT, FQNNGV. This CDR3 is 15 amino acids long. CDR3 amino acids: CASSLRGNSLDTQYF. As DNA, the CDR3 is TGTGCCAGCAGCTTACGCGGGAACTCGTTAGATACGCAGTATTTT.

The rearrangement links TRBV5-1 to TRBJ2-2; 14 bases line up with TRBD2. CDR1 is SGHRS and CDR2 is YFSETQ in the germline V gene. J was trimmed by 6 bases and V by 0 bases; bases with no gene match: 1. CDR3 size: 16 residues. The CDR3 loop is CASSLGLAGGPGELFF. CDR3 in DNA: TGCGCCAGCAGCTTGGGACTAGCGGGAGGGCCCGGGGAGCTGTTTTTT.

The V and J genes are TRBV4-1 and TRBJ2-7; D remains ambiguous. Germline lookup yields CDR1 MGHRA and CDR2 YSYEKL. The CDR3 consists of 13 residues. Trimming cost V 1 base and J 4 bases, with 8 bases left between them. The CDR3 spells CASSQGPLYEQYF. As DNA, the CDR3 is TGCGCCAGCAGCCAAGGACCTCTTTACGAGCAGTACTTC.

J is TRBJ2-5 and V is TRBV6-4; 13 bases agree with TRBD2. V lost 8 bases to trimming and J lost 2 bases; unmatched junction nucleotides: 8. The CDR3 consists of 16 residues. Germline V gene data show CDR1 as MRHNA and CDR2 as SNTAGT. CDR3 bases: TGTGCCAGCGGGACTAGCGGGATAGCCCCTCAAGAGACCCAGTACTTC. It codes for CASGTSGIAPQETQYF.

V and J are TRBV28 and TRBJ2-7; no reliable D call. The CDR3 totals 14 residues. Germline loops: CDR1 MDHEN, CDR2 SYDVKM. V gave up 6 bases and J gave up 0 bases, with 12 bases separating them. The CDR3 DNA reads as TGTGCCAGCAGGGCCTGGCAGAGCTCCTACGAGCAGTACTTC. This gives the protein CASRAWQSSYEQYF.

This clone was found once. The rearrangement links TRBV7-9 to TRBJ1-2; TRBD1 matches 8 bases. CDR3 length: 12 residues. The germline gives CDR1 SEHNR, CDR2 FQNEAQ (reference sequence). Germline trimming cut 5 bases from V and 4 bases from J; bases unmatched to any gene: 0. DNA for the CDR3: TGTGCCAGCAGCGGACAGGGCTATGGCTACACCTTC. This gives the protein CASSGQGYGYTF.

This sequence joins TRBV19 and TRBJ2-5; D is unresolved. CDR3 length equals 12 residues. The germline CDR1 and CDR2 sequences are LNHDA and SQIVND (reference sequence). Trimming shortened V by 5 bases and J by 1 base, and 5 bases separated the two germline ends. The CDR3 DNA reads as TGTGCCAGTAGTGGGATCCAAGAGACCCAGTACTTC. Translation gives CASSGIQETQYF.

Concerning this clone itself: Other DNA sequences of this sample code for an identical CDR3. The genes are TRBV27 and TRBJ2-7, with 11 nucleotides matching TRBD1. Germline loops: CDR1 MNHEY, CDR2 SMNVEV (reference sequence). This CDR3 is 14 amino acids long. V shed 6 bases, J shed 3 bases, and the junction held 4 bases outside the gene matches. CDR3 sequence: CASSSGTGGYEQYF. For the CDR3, the DNA is TGTGCCAGCAGCTCCGGGACAGGGGGCTACGAGCAGTACTTC.

V and J are TRBV20-1 and TRBJ2-5; D uncertain. The V and J ends lost 5 bases and 7 bases respectively, with 8 bases between them. CDR1 and CDR2 (germline): DFQATT, SNEGSKA (reference sequence). The CDR3 runs to 10 residues. CDR3: CSAALGTQYF. The CDR3 DNA reads TGCAGTGCTGCCTTGGGGACCCAGTACTTC.